This record looks at one T cell receptor (beta chain) sequence and its context. Its antigen is unknown. Collection occurred without any documented infections or immune events in donors. Assay used: immunoSEQ multiplex PCR; TCRdb lists only in-frame clones, some missing. The data show more than 75,000 clones, approximately 84% seen once. These data are taken from a study of identifying expanded T cells in peripheral blood. Overall study findings and caveats: Technical replicates showed about 1.2 changed clones; two weeks roughly 18; four weeks 19. Across healthy donors, higher total template counts meant significantly greater approximately 2-week count variance.

CDR1 is SGHTS and CDR2 is YDEGEE in the germline V gene. Trimming pared 1 base from V and 7 bases from J, leaving 14 bases between. The CDR3 sequence is 15 residues long. This chain joins TRBV5-8 and TRBJ1-4; D ambiguous. The TCR comes from a person aged 18 to 75 in good health. The sample comprised blood. The DNA of the CDR3 is TGTGCCAGCAGCTTGAATGACTCGCCGGGTGAAAAACTGTTTTTT. This codes for CASSLNDSPGEKLFF.